The clone carrying this TCR beta chain was seen repeatedly, ten times or more. The antigen is undetermined. TCRdb reanalysed the 5' RACE reads using MiXCR and keeps one entry per CDR3 protein. This sample has about 15,000 distinct CDR3 sequences; roughly 6.2% occur once, and the top ten carry 5.5% to 8%. The data are from a study of spatial heterogeneity in lung cancer. Study-wide findings and caveats: In tumor T cells, estimated coverage reached 6% to 7% for alpha chains and under 15% for beta chains. Mutation tallies in tumors tracked expanded intratumoral alpha and beta TCR counts.

Time point indicated: sample taken at primary tumor resection. The CDR3 extends over 14 amino acids. V was clipped by 5 bases and J by 7 bases, with 14 bases between them. The source is a male donor with early-stage non-small cell lung cancer. The sequencing used lung tumor tissue, collected at surgery. The V and J genes are TRBV12-3 or TRBV12-4 and TRBJ1-4; D gene ambiguous. In nucleotides, the CDR3 is TGTGCCAGCAGTCCGCCCGGGGTCGGTGAAAAACTGTTTTTT. It encodes CASSPPGVGEKLFF.